This T cell receptor beta chain was recorded in a study of blood T cells in healthy people across ages. This clonotype was seen at least ten times. V gave up 1 base and J gave up 4 bases; unmatched junction bases: 7. Germline loops: CDR1 SGHAT, CDR2 FQNNGV. This CDR3 spans 18 amino acids. Isolation of PBMCs gave at least 7 million cells per sample. Every sample gave at least 6 micrograms of total RNA when it was extracted. A J-beta primer mix and a sample-barcoded 5' primer were used in a second PCR of about 7 to 12 cycles. TCRdb used MiXCR to reprocess the 5' RACE reads, holding one entry per CDR3 protein. The sample shows around 2 million distinct CDR3 sequences, about two fifths of them seen only once.

Sequenced input: blood. The V call is TRBV11-2, the J call TRBJ2-1, with 13 bases lining up with TRBD2. The origin of this receptor is a human donor in good health. The CDR3 spells CASSLARGTSGVYNEQFF. CDR3 bases: TGTGCCAGCAGCTTAGCCCGGGGGACTAGCGGGGTATACAATGAGCAGTTCTTC. The full variable domain, with the rest looked up from reference TRBV11-2 and TRBJ2-1, is EAGVAQSPRYKIIEKRQSVAFWCNPISGHATLYWYQQILGQGPKLLIQFQNNGVVDDSQLPKDRFSAERLKGVDSTLKIQPAKLEDSAVYLCASSLARGTSGVYNEQFFGPGTRLTVL.